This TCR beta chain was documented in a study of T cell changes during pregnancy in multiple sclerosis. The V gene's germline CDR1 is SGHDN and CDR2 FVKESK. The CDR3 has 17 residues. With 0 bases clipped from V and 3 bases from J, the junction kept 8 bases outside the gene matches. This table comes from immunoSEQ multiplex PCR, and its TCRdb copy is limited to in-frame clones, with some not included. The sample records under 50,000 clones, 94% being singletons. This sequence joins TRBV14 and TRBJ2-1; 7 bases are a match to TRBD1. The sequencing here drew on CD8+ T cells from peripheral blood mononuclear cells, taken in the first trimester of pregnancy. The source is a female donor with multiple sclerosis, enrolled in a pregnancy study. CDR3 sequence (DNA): TGTGCCAGCAGCCAAGATATGCAGGGGGTTATCTACAATGAGCAGTTCTTC. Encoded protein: CASSQDMQGVIYNEQFF.